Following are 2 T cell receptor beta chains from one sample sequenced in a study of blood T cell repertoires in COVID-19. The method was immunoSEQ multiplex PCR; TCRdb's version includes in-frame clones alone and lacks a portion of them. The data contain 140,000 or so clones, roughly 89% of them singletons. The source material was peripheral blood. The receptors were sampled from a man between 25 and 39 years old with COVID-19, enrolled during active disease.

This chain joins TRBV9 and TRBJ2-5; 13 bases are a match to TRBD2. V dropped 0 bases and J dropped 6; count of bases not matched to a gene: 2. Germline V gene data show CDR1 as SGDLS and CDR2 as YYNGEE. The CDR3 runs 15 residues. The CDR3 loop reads CASSVELAGGKTQYF. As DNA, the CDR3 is TGTGCCAGCAGCGTAGAACTAGCGGGAGGGAAGACCCAGTACTTC.

CDR3 region: CASSGAEESYNSPLHF. The CDR3 region has the DNA TGTGCCAGCAGTGGCGCGGAGGAGTCCTATAATTCACCCCTCCACTTT. This chain joins TRBV2 and TRBJ1-6; no clear D. Germline values: CDR1 SNHLY, CDR2 FYNNEI. The CDR3 runs to 16 residues. V was trimmed by 4 bases and J by 1 base, leaving 11 bases between them. The variable domain in full, with the rest retrieved from reference TRBV2 and TRBJ1-6, is EPEVTQTPSHQVTQMGQEVILRCVPISNHLYFYWYRQILGQKVEFLVSFYNNEISEKSEIFDDQFSVERPDGSNFTLKIRSTKLEDSAMYFCASSGAEESYNSPLHFGNGTRLTVT.